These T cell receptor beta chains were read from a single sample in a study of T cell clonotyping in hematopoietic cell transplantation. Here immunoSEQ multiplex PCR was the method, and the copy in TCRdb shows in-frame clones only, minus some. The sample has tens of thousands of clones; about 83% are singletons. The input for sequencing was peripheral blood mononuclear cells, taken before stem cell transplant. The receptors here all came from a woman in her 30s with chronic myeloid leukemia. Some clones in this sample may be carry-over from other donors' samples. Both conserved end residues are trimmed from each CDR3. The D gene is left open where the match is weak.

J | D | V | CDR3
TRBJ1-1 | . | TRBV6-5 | ASSYSGGLNTEAF
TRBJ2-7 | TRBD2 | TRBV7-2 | ASSTAGGVAYEQY
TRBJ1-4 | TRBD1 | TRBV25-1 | ASSEWDRGTNEKLF
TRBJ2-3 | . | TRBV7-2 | ASSLGGRVADTDTQY
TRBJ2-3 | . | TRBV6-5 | ASSPGRITDTQY
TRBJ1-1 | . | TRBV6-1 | ASSERGGASATEAF
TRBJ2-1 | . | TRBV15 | ATSRDLGGYNEQF
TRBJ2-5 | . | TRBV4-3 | ASSQDPQTYETQY
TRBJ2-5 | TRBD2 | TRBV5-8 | ASSPLAGAFQETQY
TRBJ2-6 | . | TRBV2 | ASSEAGGANVLT
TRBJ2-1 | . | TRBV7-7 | ASSPPGVNEQF
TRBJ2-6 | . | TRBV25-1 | ASSDHPGRAGANVLT
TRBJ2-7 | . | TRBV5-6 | ASSYGTAFREQY
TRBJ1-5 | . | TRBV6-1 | ASSDRFNQPQH
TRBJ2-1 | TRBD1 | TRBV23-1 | ASSQPSTGAEWDEQF
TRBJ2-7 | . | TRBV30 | AWGQAYEQY
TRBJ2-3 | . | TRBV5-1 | ASSLQVAGSTDTQY
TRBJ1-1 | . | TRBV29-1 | SVAAGEGTEAF
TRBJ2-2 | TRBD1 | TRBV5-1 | ASSLNRGETGELF
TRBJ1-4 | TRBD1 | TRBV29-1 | SVWTGADEKLF
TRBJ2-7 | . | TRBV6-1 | ASSPTGDSSYEQY
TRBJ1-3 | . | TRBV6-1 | ASKEQEAGNTIY
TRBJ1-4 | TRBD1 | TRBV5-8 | ASSLGQGGEKLF
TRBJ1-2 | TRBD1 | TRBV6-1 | ASSEEETGASNYGYT
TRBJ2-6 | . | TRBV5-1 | ASSWSSGANVLT
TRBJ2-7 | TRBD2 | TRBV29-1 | SVAGVQRTSGSEWSEQY
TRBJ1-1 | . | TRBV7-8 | ASSLATVLNTEAF
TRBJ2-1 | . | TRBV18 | ASSRSVVHEQF
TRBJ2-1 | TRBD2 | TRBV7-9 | ASSLDGGAGNEQF
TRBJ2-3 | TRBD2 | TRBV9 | ASSTSGGVRTQY
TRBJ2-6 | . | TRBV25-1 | ASSAAGANVLT